Listed here is a single TCR beta chain. This specimen comes from a study of blood T cell repertoires in COVID-19. The wider study: Acute-phase and convalescent COVID-19 samples originated in the United States, Italy and Spain. T cells, B-cell-depleted T cells, or PBMCs supplied cDNA or gDNA.

The germline V and J ends were trimmed by 0 bases and 10 bases, with 13 bases remaining between them. CDR1 is MGHRA and CDR2 is YSYEKL in the germline V gene. CDR3 length: 14 residues. Measured with immunoSEQ multiplex PCR; TCRdb has only the in-frame clones, and not every one. There are approximately 76,000 clones in the sample; about 90% occur only once, and 8.5% lies in the top ten. The specimen was peripheral blood. The chain joins TRBV4-1 to TRBJ1-5, with D unclear. The clonotype was recovered from a human donor in a cohort sampled during active COVID-19. CDR3 in DNA: TGCGCCAGCAGCCAAGAGTCTTCGGGAGGACCCCAGCATTTT. Translation: CASSQESSGGPQHF.